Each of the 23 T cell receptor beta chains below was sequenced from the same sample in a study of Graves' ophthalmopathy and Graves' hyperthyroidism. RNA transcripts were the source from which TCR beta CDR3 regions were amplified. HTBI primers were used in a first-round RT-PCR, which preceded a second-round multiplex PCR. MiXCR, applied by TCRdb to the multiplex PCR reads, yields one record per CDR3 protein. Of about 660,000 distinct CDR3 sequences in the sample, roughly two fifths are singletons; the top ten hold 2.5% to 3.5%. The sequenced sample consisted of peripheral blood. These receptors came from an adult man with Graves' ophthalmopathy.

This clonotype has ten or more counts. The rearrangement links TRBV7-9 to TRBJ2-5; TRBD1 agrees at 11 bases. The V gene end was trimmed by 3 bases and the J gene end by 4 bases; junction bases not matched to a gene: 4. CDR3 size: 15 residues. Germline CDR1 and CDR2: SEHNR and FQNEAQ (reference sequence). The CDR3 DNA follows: TGTGCCAGCAGCTTTGGACAGGGGGCTTCAGAGACCCAGTACTTC. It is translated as CASSFGQGASETQYF.

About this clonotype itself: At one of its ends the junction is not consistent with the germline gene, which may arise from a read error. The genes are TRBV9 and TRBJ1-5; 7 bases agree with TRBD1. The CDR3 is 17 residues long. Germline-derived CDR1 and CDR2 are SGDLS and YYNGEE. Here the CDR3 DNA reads TGCGCCAGCAGCCAAGATCCCCCGGGACAGACAAATCAGCCCCAGCATTTT. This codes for CASSQDPPGQTNQPQHF. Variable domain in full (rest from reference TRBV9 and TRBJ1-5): DSGVTQTPKHLITATGQRVTLRCSPRSGDLSVYWYQQSLDQGLQFLIQYYNGEERAKGNILERFSAQQFPDLHSELNLSSLELGDSALYFCASSQDPPGQTNQPQHFGDGTRLSIL.

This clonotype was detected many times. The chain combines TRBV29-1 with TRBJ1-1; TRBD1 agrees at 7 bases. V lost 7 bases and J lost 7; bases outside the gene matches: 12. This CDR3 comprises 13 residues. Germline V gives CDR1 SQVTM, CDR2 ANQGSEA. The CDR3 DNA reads TGCAGCGCGCGGACAGGCTCATTCAATGAAGCTTTCTTT. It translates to CSARTGSFNEAFF. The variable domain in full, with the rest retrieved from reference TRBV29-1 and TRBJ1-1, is SAVISQKPSRDICQRGTSLTIQCQVDSQVTMMFWYRQQPGQSLTLIATANQGSEATYESGFVIDKFPISRPNLTFSTLTVSNMSPEDSSIYLCSARTGSFNEAFFGQGTRLTVV.

For the CDR3, the DNA is TGTGCCAGCTCACCAGAACAGATGGGGGAAGCTTTCTTT. It yields the protein CASSPEQMGEAFF. V and J are TRBV18 and TRBJ1-1; D is uncertain. The CDR3 sequence is 13 residues long. CDR1 and CDR2 from the germline V gene are KGHSH and LQKENI. Trimming removed 2 bases from V and 8 bases from J, with 12 bases in between.

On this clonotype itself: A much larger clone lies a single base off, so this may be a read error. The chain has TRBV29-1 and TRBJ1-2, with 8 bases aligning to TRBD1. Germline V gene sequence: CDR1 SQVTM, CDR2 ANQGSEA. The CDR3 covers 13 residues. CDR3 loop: CSVVLDRVGGYAF. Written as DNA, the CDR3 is TGCAGCGTTGTTTTGGACAGGGTTGGGGGCTACGCCTTC.

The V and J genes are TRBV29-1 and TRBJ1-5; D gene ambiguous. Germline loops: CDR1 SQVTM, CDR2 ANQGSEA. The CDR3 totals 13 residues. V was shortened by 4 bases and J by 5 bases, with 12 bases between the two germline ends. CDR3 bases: TGCAGCGTTGCCCCGGGGTTGGATCAGCCCCAGCATTTT. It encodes CSVAPGLDQPQHF.

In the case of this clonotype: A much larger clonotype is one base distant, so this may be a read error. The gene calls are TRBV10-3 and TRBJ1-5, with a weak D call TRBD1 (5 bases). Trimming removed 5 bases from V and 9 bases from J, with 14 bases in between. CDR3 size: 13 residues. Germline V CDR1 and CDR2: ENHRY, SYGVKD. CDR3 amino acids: CAISPTQGPPQHF. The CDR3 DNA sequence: TGTGCCATCAGTCCCACCCAGGGTCCGCCCCAGCATTTT.

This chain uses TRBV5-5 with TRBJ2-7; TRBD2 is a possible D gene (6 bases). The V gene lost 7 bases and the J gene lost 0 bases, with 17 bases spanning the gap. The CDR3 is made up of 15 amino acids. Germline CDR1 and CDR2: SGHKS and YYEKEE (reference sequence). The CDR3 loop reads CASSPPSGPSYEQYF. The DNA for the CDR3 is TGTGCCAGCTCACCACCGAGCGGGCCCTCCTACGAGCAGTACTTC.

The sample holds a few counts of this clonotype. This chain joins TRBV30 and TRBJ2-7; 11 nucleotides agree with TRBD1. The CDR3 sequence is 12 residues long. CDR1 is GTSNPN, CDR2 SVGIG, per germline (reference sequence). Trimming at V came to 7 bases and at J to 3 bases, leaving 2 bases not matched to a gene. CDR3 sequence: CALGQGVYEQYF. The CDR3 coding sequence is TGTGCCTTGGGACAGGGGGTCTACGAGCAGTACTTC.

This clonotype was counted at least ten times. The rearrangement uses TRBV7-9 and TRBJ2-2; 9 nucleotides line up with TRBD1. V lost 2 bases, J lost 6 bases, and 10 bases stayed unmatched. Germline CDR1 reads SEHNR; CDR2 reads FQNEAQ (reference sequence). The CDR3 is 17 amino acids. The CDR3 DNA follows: TGTGCCAGCAGCTTAACGTCAGGGACAGGGCGTTCCGGGGAGCTGTTTTTT. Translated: CASSLTSGTGRSGELFF.

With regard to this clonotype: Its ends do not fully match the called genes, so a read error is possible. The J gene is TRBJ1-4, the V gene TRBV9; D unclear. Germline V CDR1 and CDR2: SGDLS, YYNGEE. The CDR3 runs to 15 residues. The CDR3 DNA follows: TGTGCCAGCAGCCAAGCAAGGACGGGGAATGGAAAACTGTTTTTT. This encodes CASSQARTGNGKLFF.

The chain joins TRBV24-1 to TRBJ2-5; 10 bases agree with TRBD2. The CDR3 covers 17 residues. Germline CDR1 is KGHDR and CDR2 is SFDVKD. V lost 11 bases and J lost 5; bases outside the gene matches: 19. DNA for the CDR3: TGTGCCAGCAGGAAACTTTTCCTGACTAGCGGGCAGGAGACCCAGTACTTC. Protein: CASRKLFLTSGQETQYF.

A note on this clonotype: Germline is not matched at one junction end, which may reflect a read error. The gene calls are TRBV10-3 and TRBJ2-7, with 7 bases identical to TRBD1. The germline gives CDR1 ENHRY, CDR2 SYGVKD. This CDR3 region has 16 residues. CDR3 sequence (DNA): TGTGCCAGCAGTTACGGGCGGTCAGGGGGTTTTTACGAGCAGTACTTC. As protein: CASSYGRSGGFYEQYF.

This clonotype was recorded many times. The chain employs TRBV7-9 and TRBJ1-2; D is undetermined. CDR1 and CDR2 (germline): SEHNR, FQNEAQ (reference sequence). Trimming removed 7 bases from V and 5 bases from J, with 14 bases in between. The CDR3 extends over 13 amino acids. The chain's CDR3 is CASTMLVTYGYTF. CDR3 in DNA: TGTGCCAGCACCATGCTTGTAACGTATGGCTACACCTTC.

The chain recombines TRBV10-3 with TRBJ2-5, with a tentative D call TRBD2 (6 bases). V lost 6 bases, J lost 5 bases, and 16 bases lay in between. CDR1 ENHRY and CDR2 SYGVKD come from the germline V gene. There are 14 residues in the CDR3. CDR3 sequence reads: CAIRGRLAMETQYF. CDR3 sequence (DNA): TGTGCCATCAGGGGGAGGCTAGCGATGGAGACCCAGTACTTC.

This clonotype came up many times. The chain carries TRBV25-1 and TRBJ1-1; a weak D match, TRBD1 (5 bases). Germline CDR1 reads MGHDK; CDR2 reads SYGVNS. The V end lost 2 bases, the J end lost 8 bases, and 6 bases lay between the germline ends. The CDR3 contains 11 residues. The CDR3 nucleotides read TGTGCCAGCAGTGAAAACAGGGAAGCTTTCTTT. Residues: CASSENREAFF.

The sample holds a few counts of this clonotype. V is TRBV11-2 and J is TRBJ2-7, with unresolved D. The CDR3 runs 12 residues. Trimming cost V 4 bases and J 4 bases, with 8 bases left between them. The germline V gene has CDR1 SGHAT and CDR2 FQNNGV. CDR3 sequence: CASSSWGYEQYF. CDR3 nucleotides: TGTGCCAGCAGCTCCTGGGGATACGAGCAGTACTTC.

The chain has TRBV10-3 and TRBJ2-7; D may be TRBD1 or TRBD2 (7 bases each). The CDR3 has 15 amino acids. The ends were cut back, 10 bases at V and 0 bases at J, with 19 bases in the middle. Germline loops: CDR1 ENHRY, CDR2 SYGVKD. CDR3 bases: TGTGCCAGCAGGTTCGGGGGGACAGCCTCCTACGAGCAGTACTTC. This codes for CASRFGGTASYEQYF.

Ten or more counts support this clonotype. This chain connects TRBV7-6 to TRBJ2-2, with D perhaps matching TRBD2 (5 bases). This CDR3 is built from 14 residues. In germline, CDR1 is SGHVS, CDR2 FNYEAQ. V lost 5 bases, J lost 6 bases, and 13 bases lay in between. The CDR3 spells CASSPQTGSGELFF. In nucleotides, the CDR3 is TGTGCCAGCAGCCCACAAACGGGATCCGGGGAGCTGTTTTTT.

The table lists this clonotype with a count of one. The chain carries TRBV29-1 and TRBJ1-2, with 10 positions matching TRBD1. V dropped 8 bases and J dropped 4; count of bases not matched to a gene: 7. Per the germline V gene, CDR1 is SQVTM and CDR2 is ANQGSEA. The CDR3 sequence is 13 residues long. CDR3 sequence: CSLGTGEIYGYTF. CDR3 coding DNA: TGCAGCTTAGGGACAGGGGAGATCTATGGCTACACCTTC.

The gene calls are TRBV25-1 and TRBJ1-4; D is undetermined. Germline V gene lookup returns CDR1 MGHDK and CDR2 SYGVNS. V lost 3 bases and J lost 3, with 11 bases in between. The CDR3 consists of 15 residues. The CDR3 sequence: CASSEQDGSNEKLFF. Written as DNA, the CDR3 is TGTGCCAGCAGTGAGCAAGACGGGTCTAATGAAAAACTGTTTTTT.

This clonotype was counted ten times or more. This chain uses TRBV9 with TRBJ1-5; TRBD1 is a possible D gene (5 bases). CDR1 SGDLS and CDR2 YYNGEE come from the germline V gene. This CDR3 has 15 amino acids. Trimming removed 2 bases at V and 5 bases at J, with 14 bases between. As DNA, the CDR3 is TGTGCCAGCAGCGTGTTTCCCCAGGGAGATCAGCCCCAGCATTTT. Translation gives CASSVFPQGDQPQHF.

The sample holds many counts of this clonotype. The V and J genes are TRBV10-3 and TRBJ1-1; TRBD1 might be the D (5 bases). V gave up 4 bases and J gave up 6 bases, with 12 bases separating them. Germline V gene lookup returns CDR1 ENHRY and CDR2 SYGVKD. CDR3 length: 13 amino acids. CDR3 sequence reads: CAISGGDVAEAFF. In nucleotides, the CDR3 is TGTGCCATCAGTGGGGGGGACGTAGCTGAAGCTTTCTTT.